This is a list of T cell receptor beta chains from one sample in a study of T cell responses to AZD1222 COVID-19 vaccine. Profiling relied on immunoSEQ multiplex PCR, and the TCRdb table lists in-frame clones only, not all of them. The data contain around 44,000 clones, 80% to 90% of them singletons. The sample consisted of peripheral blood, taken 28 days after the second AZD1222 dose. The receptor source for this set is an adult who received the AZD1222 COVID-19 vaccine. CDR3s include the opening cysteine and the closing phenylalanine or tryptophan. D genes are given only for firm matches. Expanded clones are given a class, and other clones once, few, many or no size at all.

j_call clone_size v_call d_call cdr3_aa
TRBJ2-5 NA TRBV28 NA CASSQTYQETQYF
TRBJ2-7 NA TRBV27 NA CASSLLGGGSQYEQYF
TRBJ1-5 NA TRBV19 TRBD1 CASSTTGGSNQPQHF
TRBJ2-7 NA TRBV5-1 TRBD1 CASSPSGQGAPEQYF
TRBJ1-2 NA TRBV7-2 NA CASSLGQRNGYTF
TRBJ1-6 NA TRBV2 NA CASSEVLVINSPLHF
TRBJ2-7 NA TRBV2 NA CASWQSYEQYF
TRBJ2-7 NA TRBV4-1 NA CASSQAGVTYEQYF
TRBJ2-7 NA TRBV19 TRBD1 CASSNTGGPANEQYF
TRBJ1-2 NA TRBV7-2 TRBD1 CASSLDSTGGFGYTF
TRBJ2-7 NA TRBV12-3/TRBV12-4 NA CASSYTRNEQYF
TRBJ2-5 NA TRBV19 TRBD2 CASSAGTSGMQETQYF
TRBJ2-1 NA TRBV5-1 TRBD1 CASDPGQGSNEQFF
TRBJ2-3 NA TRBV28 TRBD2 CASNIAGERGDTQYF
TRBJ1-2 NA TRBV6-5 NA CASSPPGQLFDGYTF
TRBJ1-2 medium-sized TRBV19 NA CASSTGQIYGYTF
TRBJ1-1 NA TRBV29-1 NA CSVGRGTEAFF
TRBJ2-7 NA TRBV7-2 NA CASSPLAESYEQYF
TRBJ1-6 NA TRBV7-6 TRBD1 CASSQEAGQNNSPLHF
TRBJ2-4 NA TRBV30 NA CAWSTLKNIQYF
TRBJ2-3 NA TRBV19 NA CASSRGEVSDTQYF
TRBJ2-7 NA TRBV5-4 TRBD2 CASSRLAGGPGEQYF
TRBJ2-7 NA TRBV12-3/TRBV12-4 NA CASSLHSYEQYF
TRBJ2-1 NA TRBV5-4 NA CASSLGLEYNEQFF
TRBJ2-2 NA TRBV27 NA CASSLIGVANTGELFF
TRBJ2-5 once TRBV9 NA CASSLSGSVQTQYF
TRBJ2-1 NA TRBV27 TRBD2 CASSLGLAGGYNEQFF
TRBJ2-2 NA TRBV11-3 TRBD1 CASSLDGTGTGVSGELFF
TRBJ2-1 NA TRBV3-1/TRBV3-2 TRBD2 CASSRISGSSYNEQFF
TRBJ2-1 NA TRBV24-1 NA CATRVSGAKYEQFF
TRBJ2-2 NA TRBV13 NA CASSGSRGGTSGELFF
TRBJ2-1 NA TRBV7-3 TRBD2 CASSLASGNYNEQFF
TRBJ2-3 once TRBV19 NA CASSIRLRPGTDTQYF
TRBJ2-7 once TRBV5-8 TRBD1 CASSFGGTGGAEQYF
TRBJ2-1 NA TRBV5-1 TRBD2 CASSPAGTSGSDEQFF
TRBJ2-2 NA TRBV19 TRBD1 CASITSTGAGELFF
TRBJ1-4 NA TRBV4-3 NA CASSQDGAREKLFF
TRBJ2-7 once TRBV5-6 TRBD1 CASSPRTGQPYEQYF
TRBJ1-1 NA TRBV7-2 NA CASSLVLGNTEAFF
TRBJ2-1 once TRBV5-4 TRBD1 CASRLGGASFHEQFF